Listed here is a single T cell receptor beta chain. MiXCR, applied by TCRdb to the RT-PCR reads, yields one record per CDR3 protein. The table includes fewer than 800,000 distinct CDR3 sequences, around 14% detected once. In germline, CDR1 is KGHSH, CDR2 LQKENI. The CDR3 is 15 residues long. Trimming took 1 base from V and 2 from J, leaving 12 bases between them. Sequences were obtained from memory CD4+ T cells from blood. The source is a female donor in good health, serving as a healthy control. This chain connects TRBV18 to TRBJ2-7; D perhaps matches TRBD1 (6 bases). CDR3 sequence reads: CASSPRQGRAYEQYF. CDR3 DNA: TGTGCCAGCTCACCACGTCAGGGGCGGGCCTACGAGCAGTACTTC.